This TCR beta chain was obtained from a study of T cells in localized non-small cell lung cancer. Data came from immunoSEQ multiplex PCR; TCRdb stores just in-frame clones and leaves some out. This sample has approximately 2,700 clones, with less than 25% found just once. Germline V CDR1 and CDR2: SQVTM, ANQGSEA. This CDR3 spans 13 amino acids. V lost 4 bases, J lost 1 base, and 11 bases lay in between. The chain joins TRBV29-1 to TRBJ2-7; no clear D gene. This specimen was lung tumor tissue, taken before any cancer treatment. The receptor's source is a woman aged 35 to 75 with stage I lung adenocarcinoma. This CDR3 reads CSVGGARSYEQYF. CDR3 DNA: TGCAGCGTTGGGGGTGCAAGGTCCTACGAGCAGTACTTC.